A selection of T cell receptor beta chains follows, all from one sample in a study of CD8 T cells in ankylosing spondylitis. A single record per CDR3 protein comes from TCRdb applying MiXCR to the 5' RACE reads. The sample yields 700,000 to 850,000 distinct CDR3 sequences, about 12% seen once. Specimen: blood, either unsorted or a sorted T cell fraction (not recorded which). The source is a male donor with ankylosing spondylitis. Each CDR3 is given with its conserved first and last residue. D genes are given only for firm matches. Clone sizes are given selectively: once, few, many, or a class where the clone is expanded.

cdr3_aa: CATLGTGINYTF
cdr3_nt: TGTGCCACCCTAGGGACAGGGATCAACTACACCTTC
v_call: TRBV10-3
clone_size: many
d_call: TRBD1
j_call: TRBJ1-2

cdr3_aa: CAIRTGDTQYF
cdr3_nt: TGTGCCATCCGGACAGGGGATACGCAGTATTTT
v_call: TRBV6-1
clone_size: NA
d_call: TRBD1
j_call: TRBJ2-3

cdr3_aa: CASSSGRLRSYEQYF
cdr3_nt: TGTGCCAGCAGTTCCGGACGTCTCCGCTCCTACGAGCAGTACTTC
v_call: TRBV27
clone_size: few
d_call: NA
j_call: TRBJ2-7

cdr3_aa: CASSLKVTGSTSGFSYEQYF
cdr3_nt: TGTGCCAGCAGCTTAAAAGTCACTGGCTCGACTAGCGGGTTCTCCTACGAGCAGTACTTC
v_call: TRBV11-1
clone_size: NA
d_call: TRBD2
j_call: TRBJ2-7

cdr3_aa: CASKGGLAAQDNEQFF
cdr3_nt: TGTGCCAGCAAAGGGGGACTAGCGGCACAAGACAATGAGCAGTTCTTC
v_call: TRBV2
clone_size: NA
d_call: TRBD2
j_call: TRBJ2-1

cdr3_aa: CASSPRGADGYTF
cdr3_nt: TGTGCCAGCTCACCACGGGGGGCCGATGGCTACACCTTC
v_call: TRBV18
clone_size: NA
d_call: NA
j_call: TRBJ1-2

cdr3_aa: CASSLEAGAGVTEAFF
cdr3_nt: TGTGCCAGCAGCTTAGAGGCAGGGGCAGGGGTCACTGAAGCTTTCTTT
v_call: TRBV7-9
clone_size: many
d_call: NA
j_call: TRBJ1-1

cdr3_aa: CSVRGSNTGELFF
cdr3_nt: TGCAGCGTAAGGGGTTCGAACACCGGGGAGCTGTTTTTT
v_call: TRBV29-1
clone_size: few
d_call: NA
j_call: TRBJ2-2

cdr3_aa: CASSHQQGSNYGYTF
cdr3_nt: TGCGCCAGCAGCCACCAACAGGGATCTAACTATGGCTACACCTTC
v_call: TRBV4-3
clone_size: NA
d_call: NA
j_call: TRBJ1-2

cdr3_aa: CRSGGNTEAFF
cdr3_nt: TGCAGGTCGGGGGGGAACACTGAAGCTTTCTTT
v_call: TRBV20-1
clone_size: few
d_call: NA
j_call: TRBJ1-1

cdr3_aa: CASSQYGEAFF
cdr3_nt: TGTGCCAGCAGCCAATACGGGGAAGCTTTCTTT
v_call: TRBV3-1
clone_size: few
d_call: NA
j_call: TRBJ1-1

cdr3_aa: CASSYTGVGNQPQHF
cdr3_nt: TGTGCCAGCAGTTATACAGGGGTGGGGAATCAGCCCCAGCATTTT
v_call: TRBV6-5
clone_size: NA
d_call: TRBD1
j_call: TRBJ1-5

cdr3_aa: CSTGLAFTDTQYF
cdr3_nt: TGCAGCACGGGGCTAGCGTTCACAGATACGCAGTATTTT
v_call: TRBV29-1
clone_size: many
d_call: NA
j_call: TRBJ2-3

cdr3_aa: CSAIAGSSYNEQFF
cdr3_nt: TGCAGTGCTATCGCCGGGAGCTCCTACAATGAGCAGTTCTTC
v_call: TRBV20-1
clone_size: NA
d_call: NA
j_call: TRBJ2-1

cdr3_aa: CASSRGLGATYEQYF
cdr3_nt: TGTGCCAGCAGCAGAGGCCTGGGAGCGACATACGAGCAGTACTTC
v_call: TRBV7-9
clone_size: NA
d_call: NA
j_call: TRBJ2-7

cdr3_aa: CASSPVAENYGYTF
cdr3_nt: TGTGCCAGCTCACCAGTTGCAGAGAACTATGGCTACACCTTC
v_call: TRBV18
clone_size: NA
d_call: NA
j_call: TRBJ1-2

cdr3_aa: CAWSVQLGGNEQFF
cdr3_nt: TGTGCCTGGAGTGTACAACTAGGAGGGAACGAGCAGTTCTTC
v_call: TRBV30
clone_size: few
d_call: NA
j_call: TRBJ2-1

cdr3_aa: CASSSVRPGRQETQYF
cdr3_nt: TGTGCCAGCAGCTCAGTCAGACCGGGACGGCAAGAGACCCAGTACTTC
v_call: TRBV11-2
clone_size: NA
d_call: NA
j_call: TRBJ2-5

cdr3_aa: CASGRELGTYNYGYTF
cdr3_nt: TGTGCCAGCGGTCGGGAGCTGGGCACGTATAACTATGGCTACACCTTC
v_call: TRBV5-6
clone_size: NA
d_call: NA
j_call: TRBJ1-2

cdr3_aa: CASSYSFGSGANVLTF
cdr3_nt: TGTGCCAGCAGTTACTCCTTCGGGTCTGGGGCCAACGTCCTGACTTTC
v_call: TRBV6-5
clone_size: NA
d_call: NA
j_call: TRBJ2-6

cdr3_aa: CASSFTRDQPQHF
cdr3_nt: TGTGCCAGCAGTTTTACGCGCGATCAGCCCCAGCATTTT
v_call: TRBV12-3/TRBV12-4
clone_size: many
d_call: NA
j_call: TRBJ1-5

cdr3_aa: CASSIQGAETQYF
cdr3_nt: TGTGCCAGTAGTATACAGGGAGCGGAGACCCAGTACTTC
v_call: TRBV19
clone_size: few
d_call: NA
j_call: TRBJ2-5

cdr3_aa: CAISDGTGPNTEAFF
cdr3_nt: TGTGCCATCAGTGATGGGACAGGACCAAACACTGAAGCTTTCTTT
v_call: TRBV10-3
clone_size: NA
d_call: TRBD1
j_call: TRBJ1-1

cdr3_aa: CASSWERNQPQHF
cdr3_nt: TGTGCCAGCAGTTGGGAGAGGAATCAGCCCCAGCATTTT
v_call: TRBV2
clone_size: few
d_call: NA
j_call: TRBJ1-5

cdr3_aa: CSARSTGGAGETQYF
cdr3_nt: TGCAGTGCTAGATCTACCGGGGGGGCCGGAGAGACCCAGTACTTC
v_call: TRBV20-1
clone_size: few
d_call: TRBD2
j_call: TRBJ2-5

cdr3_aa: CSARGIVQAGGLMDNEQFF
cdr3_nt: TGCAGTGCTAGAGGTATCGTGCAGGCGGGAGGGCTCATGGACAATGAGCAGTTCTTC
v_call: TRBV20-1
clone_size: many
d_call: TRBD2
j_call: TRBJ2-1

cdr3_aa: CASSLWDRAYEQYF
cdr3_nt: TGTGCCAGCAGTCTCTGGGACAGGGCCTACGAGCAGTACTTC
v_call: TRBV12-3/TRBV12-4
clone_size: many
d_call: TRBD1
j_call: TRBJ2-7

cdr3_aa: CSARDLKRNQETLYF
cdr3_nt: TGCAGTGCTAGAGATCTAAAAAGAAACCAAGAGACCCTGTACTTC
v_call: TRBV20-1
clone_size: NA
d_call: NA
j_call: TRBJ2-5

cdr3_aa: CASSELNGGAHNEQFF
cdr3_nt: TGTGCCAGCAGTGAATTAAACGGGGGGGCTCACAATGAGCAGTTCTTC
v_call: TRBV2
clone_size: NA
d_call: TRBD2
j_call: TRBJ2-1

cdr3_aa: CASSPGGEYGYTF
cdr3_nt: TGTGCCAGCAGTCCCGGGGGCGAGTATGGCTACACCTTC
v_call: TRBV12-3/TRBV12-4
clone_size: many
d_call: NA
j_call: TRBJ1-2

cdr3_aa: CASSLWGQDTEAFF
cdr3_nt: TGTGCCAGCAGCTTGTGGGGACAGGACACTGAAGCTTTCTTT
v_call: TRBV7-2
clone_size: many
d_call: TRBD1
j_call: TRBJ1-1

cdr3_aa: CSVGSGGPSSTDTQYF
cdr3_nt: TGCAGCGTTGGGAGCGGGGGGCCTTCTAGCACAGATACGCAGTATTTT
v_call: TRBV29-1
clone_size: many
d_call: TRBD2
j_call: TRBJ2-3

cdr3_aa: CASSQAFRSSYNSPLHF
cdr3_nt: TGCGCCAGCAGTCAAGCATTCCGAAGCTCCTATAATTCACCCCTCCACTTT
v_call: TRBV23-1
clone_size: NA
d_call: NA
j_call: TRBJ1-6

cdr3_aa: CASRGPSEQYF
cdr3_nt: TGTGCCAGCAGGGGGCCTTCCGAGCAGTACTTC
v_call: TRBV2
clone_size: few
d_call: NA
j_call: TRBJ2-7

cdr3_aa: CASRVSVHQETQYF
cdr3_nt: TGTGCCAGCAGAGTATCCGTTCACCAAGAGACCCAGTACTTC
v_call: TRBV2
clone_size: NA
d_call: NA
j_call: TRBJ2-5

cdr3_aa: CASSYPGDTQYF
cdr3_nt: TGCGCCAGCAGCTACCCTGGAGATACGCAGTATTTT
v_call: TRBV5-1
clone_size: many
d_call: NA
j_call: TRBJ2-3

cdr3_aa: CSAEGGETSPGEQYF
cdr3_nt: TGCAGTGCGGAAGGGGGCGAGACTAGCCCCGGGGAGCAGTACTTC
v_call: TRBV20-1
clone_size: few
d_call: NA
j_call: TRBJ2-7

cdr3_aa: CASSLAGGQGTGELFF
cdr3_nt: TGTGCCAGCAGCCTAGCTGGGGGACAGGGAACCGGGGAGCTGTTTTTT
v_call: TRBV12-3/TRBV12-4
clone_size: few
d_call: TRBD1
j_call: TRBJ2-2

cdr3_aa: CASSLFPGQQETQYF
cdr3_nt: TGCGCCAGCAGCTTATTCCCGGGACAGCAAGAGACCCAGTACTTC
v_call: TRBV5-1
clone_size: few
d_call: TRBD1
j_call: TRBJ2-5

cdr3_aa: CASDPAAGGPRTQYF
cdr3_nt: TGTGCCAGCGACCCCGCAGCGGGGGGGCCGAGGACCCAGTACTTC
v_call: TRBV7-9
clone_size: few
d_call: TRBD2
j_call: TRBJ2-5

cdr3_aa: CASSTVGNYGYTF
cdr3_nt: TGCGCCAGCAGCACGGTGGGTAACTATGGCTACACCTTC
v_call: TRBV5-1
clone_size: few
d_call: NA
j_call: TRBJ1-2

cdr3_aa: CSAPIRRGPENLFF
cdr3_nt: TGCAGTGCCCCGATTAGGAGGGGACCTGAAAACCTGTTTTTT
v_call: TRBV20-1
clone_size: NA
d_call: NA
j_call: TRBJ1-4

cdr3_aa: CASSLGGYFKYF
cdr3_nt: TGTGCCAGCAGTTTAGGTGGCTATTTCAAGTACTTC
v_call: TRBV12-3/TRBV12-4
clone_size: few
d_call: NA
j_call: TRBJ2-7

cdr3_aa: CATSRVGRDQETQYF
cdr3_nt: TGTGCCACCAGCAGAGTCGGCAGGGACCAAGAGACCCAGTACTTC
v_call: TRBV15
clone_size: few
d_call: NA
j_call: TRBJ2-5

cdr3_aa: CSAPTLSNEKLFF
cdr3_nt: TGCAGTGCCCCGACACTCTCTAATGAAAAACTGTTTTTT
v_call: TRBV20-1
clone_size: few
d_call: NA
j_call: TRBJ1-4

cdr3_aa: CSARSRSYEQYF
cdr3_nt: TGCAGTGCTAGATCCCGTAGCTACGAGCAGTACTTC
v_call: TRBV20-1
clone_size: NA
d_call: NA
j_call: TRBJ2-7

cdr3_aa: CASSYGNTQYF
cdr3_nt: TGTGCCAGCAGTTACGGTAATACGCAGTATTTT
v_call: TRBV6-2/TRBV6-3
clone_size: many
d_call: NA
j_call: TRBJ2-3

cdr3_aa: CASSERFSPLHF
cdr3_nt: TGTGCCAGCAGTGAAAGGTTTTCACCCCTCCACTTT
v_call: TRBV25-1
clone_size: few
d_call: NA
j_call: TRBJ1-6

cdr3_aa: CASSYSRSPREGTEAFF
cdr3_nt: TGTGCCAGCAGTTACTCGAGATCTCCCAGGGAGGGCACTGAAGCTTTCTTT
v_call: TRBV6-5
clone_size: NA
d_call: NA
j_call: TRBJ1-1

cdr3_aa: CASSLMRAEGNQPQHF
cdr3_nt: TGTGCCAGCAGTTTAATGAGGGCGGAGGGCAATCAGCCCCAGCATTTT
v_call: TRBV28
clone_size: many
d_call: NA
j_call: TRBJ1-5

cdr3_aa: CASGGVYEQYF
cdr3_nt: TGTGCCAGCGGCGGAGTCTACGAGCAGTACTTC
v_call: TRBV2
clone_size: few
d_call: NA
j_call: TRBJ2-7